The rows below give T cell receptor beta chains drawn from one sample of a study of OX40 agonist ivuxolimab in advanced cancers. TCRdb's copy holds only in-frame clones and misses some; the assay was immunoSEQ multiplex PCR. This sample yields 76,000 or so clones, of which approximately 83% are seen a single time; about 6% belongs to the top ten. Specimen: CD4+ or CD8+ T cells sorted from blood, collected in a trial of the OX40 agonist ivuxolimab. These receptors were obtained from an adult with an advanced solid tumor such as melanoma, head and neck, liver or kidney cancer. Each CDR3 is given without its conserved first and last residue. Fields, in order: V gene, CDR3 length, J gene, CDR3 protein.

TRBV7-9	13	TRBJ2-1	ASSLGGQRGNEQF
TRBV15	11	TRBJ2-7	ATRVRGSYEQY
TRBV7-9	12	TRBJ2-1	ASSPTTSGNEQF
TRBV7-2	14	TRBJ2-1	ASSPPGTGLVNEQF
TRBV9	13	TRBJ2-2	ASSGGLAGAGELF
TRBV6-1	12	TRBJ1-5	ASSEKGRGQPQH
TRBV4-3	12	TRBJ2-7	ASSRTGATYEQY
TRBV27	11	TRBJ2-7	ASSLKGPPRQY
TRBV5-1	13	TRBJ2-7	ASSFDRGFSYEQY
TRBV25-1	9	TRBJ1-1	ATTGGPEAF
TRBV19	14	TRBJ1-5	ASSIDGDSWNQPQH
TRBV10-3	10	TRBJ2-2	AISTVTGELF
TRBV19	12	TRBJ1-1	ASSISTGYTEAF
TRBV11-1	14	TRBJ2-7	ASSPLDFWPSYEQY
TRBV6-1	13	TRBJ1-5	ASSGTGGKGQPQH
TRBV19	14	TRBJ2-7	ASSPPGTSAPYEQY
TRBV11-2	13	TRBJ2-1	ASSLDRGSPNEQF
TRBV18	13	-	ASSIGSGADSEQY
TRBV7-2	15	TRBJ2-3	ASSGLAGGPSTDTQY
TRBV14	12	TRBJ1-1	ASSPEGGNTEAF
TRBV12-1	14	TRBJ2-3	ASSFEGQLITDTQY
TRBV18	13	TRBJ1-4	ASSPPAGFNEKLF
TRBV6-1	13	TRBJ2-7	ASSDTPGHSYEQY
TRBV2	15	TRBJ2-5	ASSALRSGRGQETQY
TRBV7-8	9	TRBJ2-7	ASSLFAEQY
TRBV2	14	TRBJ2-7	ASRGTGGARAYEQY
TRBV30	11	TRBJ2-7	AWSRDRGWEQY
TRBV15	14	TRBJ1-6	ATSSHPRARSSPLH
TRBV7-2	13	TRBJ2-7	ASSLPRDRGQEQY
TRBV11-2	14	TRBJ2-2	ASRYRLTANTGELF
TRBV18	11	TRBJ2-5	ASSPGLEETQY
TRBV7-2	12	TRBJ2-4	ASSLGGAKNIQY
TRBV6-5	13	TRBJ1-5	ASSYSNSPHQPQH
TRBV30	11	TRBJ2-4	AWNRGAKNIQY